These T cell receptor beta chains were read from a single sample in a study of blood T cell repertoires in COVID-19. Assay: immunoSEQ multiplex PCR; the TCRdb copy retains only in-frame clones and omits some. The repertoire holds 150,000 to 190,000 clones, with roughly 85% as singletons. The sequenced sample consisted of peripheral blood. The receptors here all came from a woman aged 55-75 years with COVID-19, enrolled during active disease. The CDR3 runs from the conserved cysteine through the conserved F or W. D genes are given only for firm matches. The size entry is marked missing in some rows and otherwise reads once, few, many or a size class.

cdr3_nt cdr3_aa j_call v_call d_call clone_size
TGTGCCAGTATCCTGGGCGCAAACACTGAAGCTTTCTTT CASILGANTEAFF TRBJ1-1 TRBV19 . many
TGTGCCAGCAGCCTAAACAGGTTCGCGAACACCGGGGAGCTGTTTTTT CASSLNRFANTGELFF TRBJ2-2 TRBV7-3 . .
TGTGCCAGCTCATCCGGGACAGGGGGACCCTCTGGAAACACCATATATTTT CASSSGTGGPSGNTIYF TRBJ1-3 TRBV18 TRBD1 .
TGTGCCACCAGTGATCCGACCAGGACTAGCGGGGGTACCAATGAGCAGTTCTTC CATSDPTRTSGGTNEQFF TRBJ2-1 TRBV24-1 TRBD2 .
TGTGCCAGCAGCTTAGCGGGAGCCGCAGATACGCAGTATTTT CASSLAGAADTQYF TRBJ2-3 TRBV7-3 TRBD2 .
TGTGCCAGCAGCCCCGGACTAGCGGGAGATGAGCAGTTCTTC CASSPGLAGDEQFF TRBJ2-1 TRBV9 TRBD2 .
TGTGCCATCTGTGAAGGGCGGCTAGCCGACCCCGACGGGGAGCTGTTTTTT CAICEGRLADPDGELFF TRBJ2-2 TRBV10-3 . .
TGTGCCAGCAGCCTGGGACTAGCGGGAGGGACTCAAGAGACCCAGTACTTC CASSLGLAGGTQETQYF TRBJ2-5 TRBV7-2 TRBD2 .
TGCGCCAGCAGCTTTGGCAGGGCTGCTAACTATGGCTACACCTTC CASSFGRAANYGYTF TRBJ1-2 TRBV5-1 . .
TGTGCCAGCAGTCCAAAGACAGGGGGGTCAACTGAAGCTTTCTTT CASSPKTGGSTEAFF TRBJ1-1 TRBV6-5 TRBD1 few
TGTGCCAGCATGAGGAGGACAGGGGGAATTCTTGGAGGAAACACTGAAGCTTTCTTT CASMRRTGGILGGNTEAFF TRBJ1-1 TRBV27 TRBD1 .
TGTGCCAGCAGCACAGGGGCCGAGAAAAAACTGTTTTTT CASSTGAEKKLFF TRBJ1-4 TRBV6-5 TRBD1 .
TGCGCCAGCAGTGTAGGGCTAGCGGGACGCGGGGATGAGCAGTTCTTC CASSVGLAGRGDEQFF TRBJ2-1 TRBV10-1 TRBD2 .
TGTGCCAGCTCACCGCTCCGGGACAGGGGGCCTTACGGCTACACCTTC CASSPLRDRGPYGYTF TRBJ1-2 TRBV18 TRBD1 .
TGTGCTAGTGCACGGGGGTTCACAGATACGCAGTATTTT CASARGFTDTQYF TRBJ2-3 TRBV12-5 . .
TGTGCCAGCAGCTTCCCGGGACAGGGGGCTGGCTACACCTTC CASSFPGQGAGYTF TRBJ1-2 TRBV7-8 TRBD1 few
TGTGCCAGCAGCTTGTTTGGAAGGAGTAACACTGAAGCTTTCTTT CASSLFGRSNTEAFF TRBJ1-1 TRBV5-8 . once
TGTGCCAGTAGTGTGGGACAGGTTAGCAATCAGCCCCAGCATTTT CASSVGQVSNQPQHF TRBJ1-5 TRBV19 TRBD1 many
TGTGCCAGCAGTTACACTAACACTGAAGCTTTCTTT CASSYTNTEAFF TRBJ1-1 TRBV6-5 . .
TGCAGCGTTGACCCACAGGGTCGTCGCTCTAACTATGGCTACACCTTC CSVDPQGRRSNYGYTF TRBJ1-2 TRBV29-1 . .
TGCAGCGCCGGACAGGGGATCGGCGGAAACACCATATATTTT CSAGQGIGGNTIYF TRBJ1-3 TRBV29-1 TRBD1 once
TGTGCCAGCAGTACCGGCGACAGGACGGCTAAAGGCTACACCTTC CASSTGDRTAKGYTF TRBJ1-2 TRBV6-5 . once
TGTGCCAGCCTTAGGGACAGACCCAACTATGGCTACACCTTC CASLRDRPNYGYTF TRBJ1-2 TRBV2 TRBD1 once
TGTGCCAGCAGTACGCAAGGGGGCGCTTCTCAGCCCCAGCATTTT CASSTQGGASQPQHF TRBJ1-5 TRBV6-5 TRBD1 .
TGTGCCAGCAGCCAAGATGTCCTTGGAAACACCATATATTTT CASSQDVLGNTIYF TRBJ1-3 TRBV14 . .
TGTGCCAGCATTCATCGGTCCGGGTACACCGGGGAGCTGTTTTTT CASIHRSGYTGELFF TRBJ2-2 TRBV28 . .
TGTGCCACCAGTGTAGATAGCAATCAGCCCCAGCATTTT CATSVDSNQPQHF TRBJ1-5 TRBV24-1 . .
TGTGCCAGCAATAAATTAGCGGGAGGGAACATTCAGTACTTC CASNKLAGGNIQYF TRBJ2-4 TRBV2 TRBD2 .
TGTGCCAGCAGCTTGGGGGAGGCCGACGAGCAGTACTTC CASSLGEADEQYF TRBJ2-7 TRBV11-3 . .
TGCGCCAGCAGCCAAGATGGACGGGGGAATTCACCCCTCCACTTT CASSQDGRGNSPLHF TRBJ1-6 TRBV4-1 . .
TGTGCCAGCAGCCGAACGGGAAGCTATGGCTACACCTTC CASSRTGSYGYTF TRBJ1-2 TRBV5-8 . .
TGTGCCAGCAGCGCATTCGAGGGAGTTGTCTCCTTC CASSAFEGVVSF TRBJ1-2 TRBV9 . .
TGCAGCGTTGAAGAGGGACTAGCGGGAGACAATGAGCAGTTCTTC CSVEEGLAGDNEQFF TRBJ2-1 TRBV29-1 TRBD2 once
TGTGCCAGTAGTACACAACCGGGACTTAATAGCAATCAGCCCCAGCATTTT CASSTQPGLNSNQPQHF TRBJ1-5 TRBV19 . .
TGTGCCAGCAGCCTTCAGGCAAACAATCAGCCCCAGCATTTT CASSLQANNQPQHF TRBJ1-5 TRBV16 . .
TGTGCCTGGAGTGTCGGGTCCCTCAGCGGCTATGGCTACACCTTC CAWSVGSLSGYGYTF TRBJ1-2 TRBV30 . .
TGTGCCAGCAGCTTAAACGGACAGATACCCTACGAGCAGTACTTC CASSLNGQIPYEQYF TRBJ2-7 TRBV7-3 . few
TGCGCCAGCGGAGGATCAGACACCGGGGAGCTGTTTTTT CASGGSDTGELFF TRBJ2-2 TRBV5-1 . few
TGTGCCAGCAGCCAGAGGACAGGCCATTTTGGGACTGAAGCTTTCTTT CASSQRTGHFGTEAFF TRBJ1-1 TRBV3-1/TRBV3-2 TRBD1 .
TGTGCCAGCAGCCCGGGACACTCGAGCTCCTACAATGAGCAGTTCTTC CASSPGHSSSYNEQFF TRBJ2-1 TRBV9 . .
TGTGCCAGCAGTGAAGGGGGTCCGGGGTACGGCGAGCAGTACTTC CASSEGGPGYGEQYF TRBJ2-7 TRBV2 . .
TGTGCCAGCTCATCTAGACAACCCGGGACAGAATATTCACCCCTCCACTTT CASSSRQPGTEYSPLHF TRBJ1-6 TRBV18 TRBD1 .
TGTGCCAGCAGCTTACCTTCGAGCGGCCCGGACAGGTACAATGAGCAGTTCTTC CASSLPSSGPDRYNEQFF TRBJ2-1 TRBV7-3 TRBD1 .
TGTGCCAGTAGCCGCCGACAGAGGAACACTGAAGCTTTCTTT CASSRRQRNTEAFF TRBJ1-1 TRBV19 . .
TGTGCCAGCAGCGCCGACAGGATTAATTCACCCCTCCACTTT CASSADRINSPLHF TRBJ1-6 TRBV9 . once
TGTGCCACCAGCAGATACCGGGACAGAGCTGGAAACACCATATATTTT CATSRYRDRAGNTIYF TRBJ1-3 TRBV15 TRBD1 .